This entry features one T cell receptor beta chain sequence. Its specificity is unknown. In the sorted-subset replicate PCRs, approximately 200 ng DNA, 29,000 or so T cell genomes, was used. Only in-frame clones appear in the TCRdb table, and some are missing; sequencing was by immunoSEQ multiplex PCR. The sample lists 600,000 to 750,000 clones, 90% occurring once. This sample was taken from a study of shared clonotypes between healthy human individuals. The CDR3 is made up of 14 amino acids. The ends were cut back, 0 bases at V and 4 bases at J, with 11 bases in the middle. Per germline, CDR1 SGDLS and CDR2 YYNGEE. The study, taken as a whole, reports: Compared with clonotypes that all four donors shared, non-shared clonotypes had lower generation probabilities.

Adults of Caucasian background living in Nashville, Tennessee made up all donors. Each CD8 memory set brought CD45RO+ cells together with CCR7-negative CD45RA+ TemRA cells. Sequenced material: memory CD8+ T cells from PBMCs. Specified subset: CD45RO+ cells pooled with CCR7-negative TemRA cells. The receptor comes from a young man in good health. Some clones in this sample may be carry-over from other donors' samples. The V call is TRBV9, the J call TRBJ2-7, with D possibly being TRBD1 or TRBD2 (6 bases each). CDR3 nucleotides: TGTGCCAGCAGCGTAGCTGAAGGGGGGTACGAGCAGTACTTC. The encoded protein is CASSVAEGGYEQYF.